The subject of this entry is one T cell receptor beta chain. No antigen is known for it. One base away there is no much larger clone; base qualities are not given. The data stem from a study of T cells in localized non-small cell lung cancer (dated by TCRdb to 2020 to 2022). Background on the whole study: T cell repertoires of 200 to 300 early-stage NSCLC patients were analyzed, with tumors being compared against uninvolved tumor-adjacent lungs. The cohort comprised 236 treatment-naïve NSCLC patients with resected, localized lung tumors. Of the NSCLC patients, roughly 130 were male and about 97 were female, and the mean age was approximately 69 years.

Counted from cysteine to phenylalanine, this CDR3 has 13 amino acids. CDR3 DNA is the only sequence kept; it has 39 bases, read in frame from the first base. V and J lose 6 bases and 9 bases, and a span of 19 bases separates them. CDR1 is given as SGDLS and CDR2 as YYNGEE, both from the germline V gene. Results the study describes overall, beyond this receptor: Multi-region tumor sequencing was not performed, so intratumor heterogeneity could not be excluded. Of the top 100 tumor clones, a median of approximately 60 were detected in paired uninvolved adjacent lung; 28 were also among that lung's top 100. Longer overall survival was associated with higher T cell density in blood, whereas shorter survival was associated with higher clonality in adjacent lung. The highest T cell clonality was observed in uninvolved tumor-adjacent lung, where clonality exceeded that of tumor, suggesting that antigenic responses were more focused in uninvolved tumor-adjacent lung. Because of the exploratory design, TCR variables were selected using unadjusted p-values without false-discovery rate correction.

TCR beta CDR3 regions were sequenced from DNA using the immunoSEQ Assay. From the authors' description of their analysis: To compute T cell density, TCR beta template counts were normalized to usable DNA, which was estimated by amplifying housekeeping genes. Using the preseqR package, richness was estimated by extrapolating to 120,000 templates for tissue samples and 400,000 templates for PBMC samples. Clonality was calculated as one minus Pielou's evenness. Differential abundance testing on productive amino-acid clonotypes, with a minimum total count of 5 and an alpha of 0.1, was used to identify tissue-enriched TCRs. The Jaccard Index and the Morisita Overlap Index were used to measure how much the repertoires overlapped between compartments. GLIPH grouped TCR beta CDR3s together with public tetramer-defined viral CDR3s, and a viral motif had to include at least three viral sequences and show V-gene enrichment. This immuneACCESS table, as held by TCRdb, lists in-frame sequences with V and J called but not all clones. Of the missing ones, under half trace to an unresolved V gene in checked studies; the others have no known cause. V, J and clone size derive from that table, while D and trimming were established from the DNA sequence. Present in this sample are 100,000 to 150,000 clones, roughly 90% of which were seen just once. The ten largest make up over 1.5% of the sample.

At diagnosis, tumor, uninvolved tumor-adjacent lung and peripheral blood were collected and then preserved as a mix of FFPE and fresh-frozen material. For TCR repertoire profiling, the blood samples were analyzed as peripheral blood mononuclear cells. The clonotype was recovered from a female donor of 60 years or more with stage I lung adenocarcinoma. The chain employs TRBV9 and TRBJ2-7, with TRBD2 perhaps the D gene, on 7 matching bases. The sequenced sample was peripheral blood, obtained before any cancer treatment. The CDR3 region has the sequence CASTGGREERQYF. Here is the DNA: TGTGCCAGCACTGGGGGCCGGGAGGAGCGGCAGTACTTC.